The 5 T cell receptor beta chains below were found in one sample sequenced in a study of blood T cell repertoires in COVID-19 (dated by TCRdb to 2018 to 2020). Receptor libraries were prepared by the immunoSEQ multiplex PCR assay. The clones in this table, taken by TCRdb from immuneACCESS, are in-frame only. Not every clone is retained; where verified, under half of the shortfall comes from an unresolved V gene, and the cause of the rest is unknown. This sample gives roughly 200,000 clones in total; roughly 80% of them show up just once. The ten largest clones add up to approximately 8% of the sample. Sequencing was performed on peripheral blood. These receptors were obtained from a woman in her fifties or sixties with COVID-19, enrolled during active disease.

This clone was seen once. The rearrangement links TRBV9 to TRBJ2-2; 10 nucleotides agree with TRBD2. The CDR3 is 17 amino acids. V lost 0 bases, J lost 4 bases, and 6 bases stayed unmatched. Germline values: CDR1 SGDLS, CDR2 YYNGEE. CDR3 sequence reads: CASSVVAGGHPTGELFF. CDR3 DNA: TGTGCCAGCAGCGTAGTAGCGGGAGGCCATCCCACCGGGGAGCTGTTTTTT. Complete variable domain (other parts from reference TRBV9 and TRBJ2-2): DSGVTQTPKHLITATGQRVTLRCSPRSGDLSVYWYQQSLDQGLQFLIQYYNGEERAKGNILERFSAQQFPDLHSELNLSSLELGDSALYFCASSVVAGGHPTGELFFGEGSRLTVL.

V is TRBV19 and J is TRBJ1-6, with TRBD1 matching over 10 bases. Germline loops: CDR1 LNHDA, CDR2 SQIVND (reference sequence). The trim removed 4 bases at V and 9 bases at J, leaving 9 bases unmatched. This CDR3 is built from 16 residues. CDR3 loop: CASSTPPGTGVSPLHF. CDR3 in DNA: TGTGCCAGTAGTACCCCCCCCGGGACAGGGGTTTCACCCCTCCACTTT.

The chain uses TRBV3-1 (or the pseudogene TRBV3-2) and TRBJ1-6; 9 bases match TRBD1. This CDR3 contains 15 residues. The J segment lost 7 bases and the V segment lost 4 bases, leaving 5 bases of the junction unmatched. Germline V lookup: CDR1 LGHDT, CDR2 YNNKEL (reference sequence). CDR3 coding DNA: TGTGCCAGCAGCCTAGGGGACAGGGTGAATTCACCCCTCCACTTT. It specifies CASSLGDRVNSPLHF.

J is TRBJ1-4 and V is TRBV5-1, with 7 bases that match TRBD1. This CDR3 is 14 amino acids long. Trimming removed 2 bases from V and 2 bases from J; junction bases left unmatched: 0. From germline, CDR1 is SGHRS and CDR2 YFSETQ. The CDR3 loop reads CASSFRGTNEKLFF. Here the CDR3 DNA reads TGCGCCAGCAGCTTCAGGGGGACTAATGAAAAACTGTTTTTT.

The chain recombines TRBV19 with TRBJ2-5, with 8 bases that match TRBD1. Germline V lookup: CDR1 LNHDA, CDR2 SQIVND (reference sequence). The V and J ends lost 5 bases and 5 bases, in that order; junction bases with no gene match: 7. The CDR3 extends over 14 amino acids. The DNA for the CDR3 is TGTGCCAGTAGTTCCAGGGGGCGAAGGGAGACCCAGTACTTC. Translated, it gives CASSSRGRRETQYF.